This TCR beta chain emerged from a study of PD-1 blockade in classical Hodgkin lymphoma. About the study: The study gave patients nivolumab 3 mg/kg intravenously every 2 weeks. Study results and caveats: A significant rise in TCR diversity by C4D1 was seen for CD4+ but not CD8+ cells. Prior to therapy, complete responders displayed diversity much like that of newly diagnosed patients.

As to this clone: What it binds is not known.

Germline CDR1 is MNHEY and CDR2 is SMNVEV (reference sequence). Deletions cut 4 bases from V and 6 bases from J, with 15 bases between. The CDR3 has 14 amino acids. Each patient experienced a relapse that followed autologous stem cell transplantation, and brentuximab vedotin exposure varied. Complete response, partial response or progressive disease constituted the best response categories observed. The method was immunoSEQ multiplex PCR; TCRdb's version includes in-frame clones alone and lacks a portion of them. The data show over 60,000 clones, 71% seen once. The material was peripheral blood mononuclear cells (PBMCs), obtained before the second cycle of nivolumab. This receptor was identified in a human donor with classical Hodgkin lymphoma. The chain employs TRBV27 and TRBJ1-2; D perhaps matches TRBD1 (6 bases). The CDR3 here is CASSSNPGVHGYTF. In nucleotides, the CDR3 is TGTGCCAGCAGTTCCAATCCAGGGGTTCATGGCTACACCTTC.